Following are 14 T cell receptor beta chains from one sample sequenced in a study of sequential checkpoint blockade in melanoma (dated 2019 in TCRdb). Libraries were built with the immunoSEQ multiplex PCR assay. TCRdb obtained this table from immuneACCESS and retained in-frame rearrangements with V and J assigned. These tables miss some clones; where compared with another copy, unresolved V genes account for less than half of the shortfall, and the remainder is unexplained. The sample yields under 20,000 clones; 70% to 80% were counted once. The top ten clonotypes cover roughly 12% of the sample. Read against the paper, the sample's treatment or condition label means: randomized to nivolumab then ipilimumab (arm A) or the reverse (arm B). This material consisted of CD8+ T cells sorted from blood (inferred from file names), taken from a patient given nivolumab and ipilimumab in sequence. The receptor source for this set is a human donor with melanoma.

The chain has TRBV10-1 and TRBJ2-1; 8 bases agree with TRBD1. With 9 bases clipped from V and 7 bases from J, the junction kept 5 bases outside the gene matches. The germline V gene encodes CDR1 WNHNN and CDR2 SYGVQD (reference sequence). The CDR3 loop spans 12 amino acids. The CDR3 DNA is TGCGCCAGTGCGGACAGGGTTAATGAGCAGTTCTTC. It yields the protein CASADRVNEQFF.

The chain uses TRBV29-1 and TRBJ1-2; D is unresolved. The V gene's germline CDR1 is SQVTM and CDR2 ANQGSEA. V was pared by 0 bases and J by 3 bases, with 17 bases between. The length of the CDR3 is 16 residues. The CDR3 reads CSVEDNVQVEDYGYTF. CDR3 nucleotides: TGCAGCGTTGAAGATAATGTCCAGGTGGAGGACTATGGCTACACCTTC.

The chain is built from TRBV5-5 and TRBJ2-7, with TRBD2 matching over 8 bases. This CDR3 comprises 13 residues. V trimming: 2 bases; J trimming: 7 bases; junction bases outside the gene matches: 5. The germline V gene encodes CDR1 SGHKS and CDR2 YYEKEE (reference sequence). For the CDR3, the DNA is TGTGCCAGCAGCTTCGGACTAGCCGGAGAGCAGTACTTC. It codes for CASSFGLAGEQYF.

The chain is built from TRBV18 and TRBJ1-2; 9 bases agree with TRBD1. The V segment lost 2 bases and the J segment 3 bases; nucleotides outside the gene matches: 1. The V gene's germline CDR1 is KGHSH and CDR2 LQKENI. The CDR3 covers 14 residues. The CDR3 protein is CASSPGTGHYGYTF. The CDR3 bases are TGTGCCAGCTCACCAGGGACAGGGCACTATGGCTACACCTTC. The whole variable domain, remainder taken from reference TRBV18 and TRBJ1-2, is NAGVMQNPRHLVRRRGQEARLRCSPMKGHSHVYWYRQLPEEGLKFMVYLQKENIIDESGMPKERFSAEFPKEGPSILRIQQVVRGDSAAYFCASSPGTGHYGYTFGSGTRLTVV.

The V gene is TRBV9, the J gene TRBJ1-1, with D possibly being TRBD1 (6 bases). V was cut by 1 base and J by 1 base, with 11 bases left in between. Germline CDR1 is SGDLS and CDR2 is YYNGEE. The CDR3 is 15 amino acids. CDR3 sequence reads: CASSVMGAENTEAFF. The CDR3 DNA reads as TGTGCCAGCAGCGTAATGGGGGCGGAGAACACTGAAGCTTTCTTT.

The chain recombines TRBV6-6 with TRBJ2-7, with 7 bases aligning to TRBD2. This CDR3 has 13 amino acids. Germline trimming cut 8 bases from V and 4 bases from J; bases unmatched to any gene: 8. From germline, CDR1 is MNHNY and CDR2 SVGAGI (reference sequence). CDR3 sequence (DNA): TGTGCCAGCCAGGGAGGGAGAAGTTACGAGCAGTACTTC. This gives the protein CASQGGRSYEQYF.

This chain uses TRBV11-2 with TRBJ2-7; the D gene is possibly TRBD1 (5 bases). V lost 3 bases, J lost 7 bases, and 25 bases lay in between. Germline V gives CDR1 SGHAT, CDR2 FQNNGV. The CDR3 spans 17 residues. CDR3 nucleotide sequence: TGTGCCAGCAGCTTCGACCCTACGCAGGGAATGATGGGGGAGCAGTACTTC. This sequence encodes CASSFDPTQGMMGEQYF.

The genes are TRBV7-2 and TRBJ2-7; 9 bases are a match to TRBD1. Unmatched junction bases numbered 7, after V lost 1 base and J lost 3 bases. Germline V CDR1 and CDR2: SGHTA, FQGNSA. CDR3 size: 16 residues. The CDR3 is CASSLEWDRAIYEQYF. In DNA, the CDR3 is TGTGCCAGCAGCTTAGAGTGGGACAGGGCAATCTACGAGCAGTACTTC.

This clone has just a few counts. The rearrangement joins TRBV7-9 to TRBJ2-7; weak D call: TRBD2 (5 bases). V was shortened by 6 bases and J by 5 bases, with 20 bases between the two germline ends. The germline gives CDR1 SEHNR, CDR2 FQNEAQ (reference sequence). This CDR3 region has 15 residues. CDR3: CASSYPTRGPHEQYF. The CDR3 DNA reads TGTGCCAGCAGTTACCCCACCCGCGGGCCCCACGAGCAGTACTTC.

This rearrangement joins TRBV7-2 to TRBJ2-7; a weak D match, TRBD2 (6 bases). Trimming removed 0 bases from V and 0 bases from J, with 12 bases in between. CDR1 and CDR2 (germline): SGHTA, FQGNSA. CDR3 size: 16 residues. CDR3 region: CASSLAARAGSYEQYF. CDR3 bases: TGTGCCAGCAGCTTAGCGGCGAGAGCGGGCTCCTACGAGCAGTACTTC.

The rearrangement links TRBV4-1 to TRBJ2-7; TRBD2 is a possible D gene (5 bases). The CDR3 consists of 13 residues. V lost 1 base and J lost 6, with 10 bases in between. Germline V CDR1 and CDR2: MGHRA, YSYEKL. As DNA, the CDR3 is TGCGCCAGCAGCCAAGGAGGAGGAGCCGAGCAGTACTTC. This sequence encodes CASSQGGGAEQYF.

The J gene is TRBJ1-1, the V gene TRBV6-5, with D perhaps matching TRBD1 (6 bases). CDR1 and CDR2 (germline): MNHEY, SVGAGI. With 6 bases removed from V and 0 bases from J, the gap between germline ends came to 14 bases. This CDR3 comprises 15 residues. CDR3 sequence: CASSPITGLNTEAFF. The CDR3 bases are TGTGCCAGCAGCCCCATCACAGGGTTGAACACTGAAGCTTTCTTT.

The gene calls are TRBV27 and TRBJ2-7; D gene ambiguous. The CDR3 spans 12 residues. Trimming cost V 6 bases and J 5 bases, with 11 bases left between them. CDR1 MNHEY and CDR2 SMNVEV come from the germline V gene (reference sequence). The CDR3 sequence: CASSSSRHEQYF. CDR3 in DNA: TGTGCCAGCAGCTCGAGCCGCCACGAGCAGTACTTC.

The genes are TRBV2 and TRBJ2-1; 8 bases are shared with TRBD1. The CDR3 covers 13 residues. With 6 bases clipped from V and 5 bases from J, the junction kept 3 bases outside the gene matches. Per germline, CDR1 SNHLY and CDR2 FYNNEI. The chain's CDR3 is CASSQGANNEQFF. CDR3 DNA sequence: TGTGCCAGCAGCCAGGGGGCGAACAATGAGCAGTTCTTC. The full variable domain, with the rest looked up from reference TRBV2 and TRBJ2-1, is EPEVTQTPSHQVTQMGQEVILRCVPISNHLYFYWYRQILGQKVEFLVSFYNNEISEKSEIFDDQFSVERPDGSNFTLKIRSTKLEDSAMYFCASSQGANNEQFFGPGTRLTVL.